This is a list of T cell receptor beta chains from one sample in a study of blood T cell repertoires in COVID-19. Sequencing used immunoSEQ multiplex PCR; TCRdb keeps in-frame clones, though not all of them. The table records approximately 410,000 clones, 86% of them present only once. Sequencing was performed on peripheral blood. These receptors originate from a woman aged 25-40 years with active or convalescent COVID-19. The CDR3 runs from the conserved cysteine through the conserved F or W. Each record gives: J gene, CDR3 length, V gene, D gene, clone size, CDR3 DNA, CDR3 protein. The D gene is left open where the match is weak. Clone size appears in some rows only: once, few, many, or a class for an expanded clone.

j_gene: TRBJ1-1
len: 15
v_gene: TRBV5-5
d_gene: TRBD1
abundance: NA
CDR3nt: TGTGCCAGCAGCACCCGAACAGGGGCGAACACTGAAGCTTTCTTT
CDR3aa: CASSTRTGANTEAFF

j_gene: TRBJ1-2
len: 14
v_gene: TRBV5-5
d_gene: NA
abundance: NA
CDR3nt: TGTGCCAGCAGCTTGGATGCCGGGAACTATGGCTACACCTTC
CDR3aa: CASSLDAGNYGYTF

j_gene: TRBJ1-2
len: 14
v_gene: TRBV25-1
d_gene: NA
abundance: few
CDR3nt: TGTGCCAGCAGTGAATCGGCAGGGTCCTATGGCTACACCTTC
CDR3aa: CASSESAGSYGYTF

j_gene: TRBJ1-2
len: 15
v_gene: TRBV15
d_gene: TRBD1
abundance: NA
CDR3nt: TGTGCCACCAGCAGAGATCGCCAGGGGGCAGTGGTCTACACCTTC
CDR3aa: CATSRDRQGAVVYTF

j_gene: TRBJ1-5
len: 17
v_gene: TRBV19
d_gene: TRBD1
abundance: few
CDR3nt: TGTGCCAGCCTCGACCTTGGACAGGGCTATAGCAATCAGCCCCAGCATTTT
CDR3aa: CASLDLGQGYSNQPQHF

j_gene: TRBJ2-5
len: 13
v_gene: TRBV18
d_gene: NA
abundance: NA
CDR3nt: TGTGCCAGCTCACGGGACTTCCAAGAGACCCAGTACTTC
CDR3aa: CASSRDFQETQYF

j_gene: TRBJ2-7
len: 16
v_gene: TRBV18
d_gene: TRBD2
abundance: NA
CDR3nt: TGTGCCAGCTCACCAAAGCGGACTAGTGAGCTGAGAGAGCAGTACTTC
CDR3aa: CASSPKRTSELREQYF

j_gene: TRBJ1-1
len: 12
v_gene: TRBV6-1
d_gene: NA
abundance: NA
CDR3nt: TGTGCCAGCAGTGAACGAGAAGTTAAAGCTTTCTTT
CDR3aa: CASSEREVKAFF

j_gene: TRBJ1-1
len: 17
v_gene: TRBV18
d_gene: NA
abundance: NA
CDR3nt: TGTGCCAGCTCAAAAACAGGAGGCGGGGCCACCTTCAATGAAGCTTTCTTT
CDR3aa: CASSKTGGGATFNEAFF

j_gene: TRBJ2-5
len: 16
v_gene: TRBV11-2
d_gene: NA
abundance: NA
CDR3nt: TGTGCCAGCAGCTTAGGGGTTGTACTAGGCCAAGAGACCCAGTACTTC
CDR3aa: CASSLGVVLGQETQYF

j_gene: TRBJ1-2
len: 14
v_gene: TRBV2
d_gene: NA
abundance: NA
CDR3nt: TGTGCCAGCAGTGACGGTCCAACTAACTATGGCTACACCTTC
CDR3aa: CASSDGPTNYGYTF

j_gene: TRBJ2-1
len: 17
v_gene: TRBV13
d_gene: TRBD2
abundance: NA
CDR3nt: TGTGCCAGCAGCTCAACCACCGGGACTAGCGGATACAATGAGCAGTTCTTC
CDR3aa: CASSSTTGTSGYNEQFF

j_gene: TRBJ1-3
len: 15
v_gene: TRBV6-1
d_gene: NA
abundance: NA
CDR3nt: TGTGCCAGCAGTGATCGAGCGGGAACTGGAAACACCATATATTTT
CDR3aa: CASSDRAGTGNTIYF

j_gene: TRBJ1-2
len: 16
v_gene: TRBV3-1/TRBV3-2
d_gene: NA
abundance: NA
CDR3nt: TGTGCCAGCAGCCAAGACGGCTTAGCAGGGAACTATGGCTACACCTTC
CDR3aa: CASSQDGLAGNYGYTF

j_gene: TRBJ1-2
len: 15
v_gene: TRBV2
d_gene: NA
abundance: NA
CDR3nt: TGTGCCAGCCTCCCTCGAGGGTCAGGAGACTATGGCTACACCTTC
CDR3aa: CASLPRGSGDYGYTF

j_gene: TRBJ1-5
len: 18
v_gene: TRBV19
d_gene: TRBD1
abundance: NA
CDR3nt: TGTGCCAGTAGTATAGTGTTTAGTGACAGGGTGTCATATCAGCCCCAGCATTTT
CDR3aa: CASSIVFSDRVSYQPQHF

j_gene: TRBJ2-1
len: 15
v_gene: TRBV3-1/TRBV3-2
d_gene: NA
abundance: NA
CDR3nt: TGTGCCAGCAGCCAAGTAGGGGGAACTCACAATGAGCAGTTCTTC
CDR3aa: CASSQVGGTHNEQFF

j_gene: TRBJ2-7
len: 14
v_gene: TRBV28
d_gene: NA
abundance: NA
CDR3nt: TGTGCCAGCAGCCTACTCTGGGCTTCCTACGAGCAGTACTTC
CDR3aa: CASSLLWASYEQYF

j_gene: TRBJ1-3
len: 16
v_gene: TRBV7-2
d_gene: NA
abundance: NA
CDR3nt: TGTGCCAGCAGCTCCCGGGACACTTTCTCTGGAAACACCATATATTTT
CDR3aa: CASSSRDTFSGNTIYF

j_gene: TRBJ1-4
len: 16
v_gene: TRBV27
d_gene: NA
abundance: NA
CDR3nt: TGTGCCAGCAGCACCTGGGGGGGGCCGGACCAGGAAAAACTGTTTTTT
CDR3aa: CASSTWGGPDQEKLFF

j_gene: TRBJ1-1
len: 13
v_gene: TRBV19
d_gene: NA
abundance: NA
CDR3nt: TGTGCCAGTGACGACAGGAGGAACACTGAAGCTTTCTTT
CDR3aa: CASDDRRNTEAFF

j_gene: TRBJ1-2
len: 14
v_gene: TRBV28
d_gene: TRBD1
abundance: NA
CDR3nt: TGTGCCAGCAGTTTAACCGGGACAGGTAACGGCTACACCTTC
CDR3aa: CASSLTGTGNGYTF

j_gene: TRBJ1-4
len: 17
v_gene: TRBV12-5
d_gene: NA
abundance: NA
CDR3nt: TGTGCTAGTGGTTTGGTGGCACAGGGAGCAACTAATGAAAAACTGTTTTTT
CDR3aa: CASGLVAQGATNEKLFF

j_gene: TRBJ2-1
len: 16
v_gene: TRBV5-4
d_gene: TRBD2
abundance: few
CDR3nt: TGTGCCAGCAGCTTGGGGGGACTAGTTGCCGGCAATGAGCAGTTCTTC
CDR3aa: CASSLGGLVAGNEQFF

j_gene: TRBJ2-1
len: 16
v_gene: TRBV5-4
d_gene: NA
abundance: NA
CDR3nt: TGTGCCAGCAGCAACGCGGGGGCCCGCTCCTACAATGAGCAGTTCTTC
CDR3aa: CASSNAGARSYNEQFF

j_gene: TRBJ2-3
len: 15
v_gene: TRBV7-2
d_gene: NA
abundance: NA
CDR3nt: TGTGCCAGCAGCCCTCTGAAAGGAGTTATAGATACGCAGTATTTT
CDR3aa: CASSPLKGVIDTQYF

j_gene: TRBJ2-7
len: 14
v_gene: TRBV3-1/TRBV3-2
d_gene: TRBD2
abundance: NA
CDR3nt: TGTGCCAGCAGCCAATCTCTAGCGGGAGCCGAGCAGTACTTC
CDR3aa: CASSQSLAGAEQYF

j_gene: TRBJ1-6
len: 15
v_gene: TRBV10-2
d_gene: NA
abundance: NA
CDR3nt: TGCGCCATCTCTCCCACGGGGATAGATAATTCACCCCTCCACTTT
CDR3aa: CAISPTGIDNSPLHF

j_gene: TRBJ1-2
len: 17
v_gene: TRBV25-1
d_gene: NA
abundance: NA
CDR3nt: TGTGCCAGCAGTTCTCGGGGGGTCGCAGGGATGTACTATGGCTACACCTTC
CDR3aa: CASSSRGVAGMYYGYTF

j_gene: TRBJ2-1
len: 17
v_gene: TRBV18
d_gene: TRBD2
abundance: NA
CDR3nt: TGTGCCAGCTCACCACCGCCCTTTGGGGAGGGATACAATGAGCAGTTCTTC
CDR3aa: CASSPPPFGEGYNEQFF

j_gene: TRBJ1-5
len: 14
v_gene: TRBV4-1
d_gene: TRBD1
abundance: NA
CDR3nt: TGCGCCAGCAGCCAAGACACAGGGGTCCAGCCCCAGCATTTT
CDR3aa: CASSQDTGVQPQHF

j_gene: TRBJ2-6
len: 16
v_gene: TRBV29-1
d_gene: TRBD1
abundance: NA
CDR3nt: TGCAGCTCCCCCCTTCCAGGGGGCGCTGGGGCCAACGTCCTGACTTTC
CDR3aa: CSSPLPGGAGANVLTF

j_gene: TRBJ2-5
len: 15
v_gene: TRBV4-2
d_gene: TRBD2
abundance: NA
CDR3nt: TGTGCCAGCAGCCTACTAGCGGGGGCCCAAGAGACCCAGTACTTC
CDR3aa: CASSLLAGAQETQYF

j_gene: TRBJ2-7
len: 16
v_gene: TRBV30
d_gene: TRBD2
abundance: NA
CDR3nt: TGTGCCTGGAGTGATTTCAGGCGGGAGGGCCGGGGCGAGCAGTACTTC
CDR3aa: CAWSDFRREGRGEQYF

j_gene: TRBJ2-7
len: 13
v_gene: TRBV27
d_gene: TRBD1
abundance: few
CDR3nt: TGTGCCAGCAGCGGGACAGGGCTGTACGAGCAGTACTTC
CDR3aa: CASSGTGLYEQYF

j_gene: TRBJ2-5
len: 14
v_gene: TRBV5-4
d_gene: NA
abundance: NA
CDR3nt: TGTGCCAGCAGCTATACCGGGATAAAAGAGACCCAGTACTTC
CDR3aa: CASSYTGIKETQYF

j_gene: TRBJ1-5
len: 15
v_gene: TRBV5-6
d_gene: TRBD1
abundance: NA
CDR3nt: TGTGCCAGCAGCTGGGGCGGGACAGTCAATCAGCCCCAGCATTTT
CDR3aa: CASSWGGTVNQPQHF